The following is a T cell receptor beta chain sequence with its context. The count of this clone is one. This clone's antigen is unknown. No much larger clonotype is one base removed from it; base qualities were not supplied. CD4+ T cells from unexposed donors were collected before the COVID-19 pandemic (2011-2018). After 10 days of culture, CD4+ T cells were isolated with the EasySep CD4+ T cell isolation kit. As cell number allowed, CD4+ T cells from unexposed donors were tested for reactivity to SARS-CoV-2 S and N and to four common cold coronavirus spike pools. PBMCs were cultured at under 2.5 million per well in IMDM supplemented with around 5.1% human AB serum and 9 to 10 IU/ml IL-2. Half of the culture medium was replaced with fresh IL-2-containing medium on days 3 and 7. In general, every peptide culture condition was set up in three replicate wells. Leukapheresis product for the unexposed donors was purchased commercially. Ficoll-Paque PLUS gradient centrifugation was used to isolate PBMCs from either whole blood or leukapheresis product. The PBMCs went either fresh into the expansion assay or into cryopreservation at -140 degrees C. The QIAamp Micro DNA Kit was used to extract genomic DNA from the CD4+ T cells.

Library prep was done by the immunoSEQ multiplex PCR assay. Per the source publication's procedure: Preprocessing removed nonproductive sequences and CDR3s not starting with C, not ending with F or W, or shorter than 7 amino acids. The MANAFEST web app identified antigen-specific clonotypes based on expansion compared with the reference and other culture wells. A clone counted as positive if significantly expanded in 2 of 3 replicate wells versus the reference culture at FDR below 0.05. A further requirement for positive clones was significant expansion compared with all other tandem wells, along with an odds ratio above 5. CDR3 homology was measured as pairwise Levenshtein distance, computed with the stringdist R package after trimming three terminal residues from each end. TCRdb mirrors the immuneACCESS table, restricted to in-frame sequences. Some clones are absent from its copies; in checked studies, under half trace to an unresolved V gene, and the reason for the others is unknown. V and J calls and clone size follow that table, whereas D and trimming were derived from the DNA. This sample is represented by roughly 18,000 clones; almost 80% of them were singletons. Around 20% of the sample is taken by the ten largest.

These data originate in a study of CD4 T cells in relation to SARS-CoV-2 and coronaviruses (dated by TCRdb to the early 2020s). Broadly, across the study: The ViraFEST assay cultured PBMCs with antigen for more than eight days, then sequenced TCR beta CDR3s to find antigen-specific clonal expansions. The negative reference condition was either a culture with an HIV-1 Nef peptide pool or a culture with no peptide. Using patient-derived lymphoblastoid cell lines, the shared crossreactive spike epitopes were mapped to their HLA restriction. Memory CD4+ T cell crossreactivity between SARS-CoV-2 and common cold coronavirus spike proteins was assessed at the TCR clonotype level in the study. Samples from a few pre-COVID donors and the naive versus memory experiments were sequenced with the Adaptive Biotechnologies TCR-sequencing kit; other data were Illumina-based. A different TCR-beta assay, based on Illumina, was used to sequence expansion assays from other donors in the study. Results and caveats for the whole study, not just this receptor: Compared with monoreactive clones, crossreactive clones had significantly weaker SARS-CoV-2-driven expansion, a result consistent with antigenic imprinting. Approximately 60% of donors had memory CD4+ clonotypes that crossrecognized SARS-CoV-2 and at least one common cold coronavirus spike. The study was constrained by small numbers of patients and of tested TCRs. Crossreactivity analysis centred on spike protein, so crossreactivity against other viral proteins was not assessed. No donor contributed both pre-pandemic and post-infection samples, which limited tracing the source of pre-existing responses.

The CDR3, cysteine through phenylalanine, is 13 amino acids long. Just the 39-base CDR3 DNA is kept, in frame starting at base 1. The junction shows trimming of 2 bases on V and 6 bases on J, plus 8 bases between the germline ends. CDR1 is given as MNHNS and CDR2 as SASEGT, both from the germline V gene. This TCR came from a human donor in good health. The sequenced material came from CD4+ T cells from PBMCs, cultured in vitro. Here the chain combines TRBV6-1 and TRBJ1-5; no D gene can be assigned with confidence. The CDR3: CASSELRVQPQHF. The nucleotides are TGTGCCAGCAGTGAATTAAGGGTTCAGCCCCAGCATTTT.